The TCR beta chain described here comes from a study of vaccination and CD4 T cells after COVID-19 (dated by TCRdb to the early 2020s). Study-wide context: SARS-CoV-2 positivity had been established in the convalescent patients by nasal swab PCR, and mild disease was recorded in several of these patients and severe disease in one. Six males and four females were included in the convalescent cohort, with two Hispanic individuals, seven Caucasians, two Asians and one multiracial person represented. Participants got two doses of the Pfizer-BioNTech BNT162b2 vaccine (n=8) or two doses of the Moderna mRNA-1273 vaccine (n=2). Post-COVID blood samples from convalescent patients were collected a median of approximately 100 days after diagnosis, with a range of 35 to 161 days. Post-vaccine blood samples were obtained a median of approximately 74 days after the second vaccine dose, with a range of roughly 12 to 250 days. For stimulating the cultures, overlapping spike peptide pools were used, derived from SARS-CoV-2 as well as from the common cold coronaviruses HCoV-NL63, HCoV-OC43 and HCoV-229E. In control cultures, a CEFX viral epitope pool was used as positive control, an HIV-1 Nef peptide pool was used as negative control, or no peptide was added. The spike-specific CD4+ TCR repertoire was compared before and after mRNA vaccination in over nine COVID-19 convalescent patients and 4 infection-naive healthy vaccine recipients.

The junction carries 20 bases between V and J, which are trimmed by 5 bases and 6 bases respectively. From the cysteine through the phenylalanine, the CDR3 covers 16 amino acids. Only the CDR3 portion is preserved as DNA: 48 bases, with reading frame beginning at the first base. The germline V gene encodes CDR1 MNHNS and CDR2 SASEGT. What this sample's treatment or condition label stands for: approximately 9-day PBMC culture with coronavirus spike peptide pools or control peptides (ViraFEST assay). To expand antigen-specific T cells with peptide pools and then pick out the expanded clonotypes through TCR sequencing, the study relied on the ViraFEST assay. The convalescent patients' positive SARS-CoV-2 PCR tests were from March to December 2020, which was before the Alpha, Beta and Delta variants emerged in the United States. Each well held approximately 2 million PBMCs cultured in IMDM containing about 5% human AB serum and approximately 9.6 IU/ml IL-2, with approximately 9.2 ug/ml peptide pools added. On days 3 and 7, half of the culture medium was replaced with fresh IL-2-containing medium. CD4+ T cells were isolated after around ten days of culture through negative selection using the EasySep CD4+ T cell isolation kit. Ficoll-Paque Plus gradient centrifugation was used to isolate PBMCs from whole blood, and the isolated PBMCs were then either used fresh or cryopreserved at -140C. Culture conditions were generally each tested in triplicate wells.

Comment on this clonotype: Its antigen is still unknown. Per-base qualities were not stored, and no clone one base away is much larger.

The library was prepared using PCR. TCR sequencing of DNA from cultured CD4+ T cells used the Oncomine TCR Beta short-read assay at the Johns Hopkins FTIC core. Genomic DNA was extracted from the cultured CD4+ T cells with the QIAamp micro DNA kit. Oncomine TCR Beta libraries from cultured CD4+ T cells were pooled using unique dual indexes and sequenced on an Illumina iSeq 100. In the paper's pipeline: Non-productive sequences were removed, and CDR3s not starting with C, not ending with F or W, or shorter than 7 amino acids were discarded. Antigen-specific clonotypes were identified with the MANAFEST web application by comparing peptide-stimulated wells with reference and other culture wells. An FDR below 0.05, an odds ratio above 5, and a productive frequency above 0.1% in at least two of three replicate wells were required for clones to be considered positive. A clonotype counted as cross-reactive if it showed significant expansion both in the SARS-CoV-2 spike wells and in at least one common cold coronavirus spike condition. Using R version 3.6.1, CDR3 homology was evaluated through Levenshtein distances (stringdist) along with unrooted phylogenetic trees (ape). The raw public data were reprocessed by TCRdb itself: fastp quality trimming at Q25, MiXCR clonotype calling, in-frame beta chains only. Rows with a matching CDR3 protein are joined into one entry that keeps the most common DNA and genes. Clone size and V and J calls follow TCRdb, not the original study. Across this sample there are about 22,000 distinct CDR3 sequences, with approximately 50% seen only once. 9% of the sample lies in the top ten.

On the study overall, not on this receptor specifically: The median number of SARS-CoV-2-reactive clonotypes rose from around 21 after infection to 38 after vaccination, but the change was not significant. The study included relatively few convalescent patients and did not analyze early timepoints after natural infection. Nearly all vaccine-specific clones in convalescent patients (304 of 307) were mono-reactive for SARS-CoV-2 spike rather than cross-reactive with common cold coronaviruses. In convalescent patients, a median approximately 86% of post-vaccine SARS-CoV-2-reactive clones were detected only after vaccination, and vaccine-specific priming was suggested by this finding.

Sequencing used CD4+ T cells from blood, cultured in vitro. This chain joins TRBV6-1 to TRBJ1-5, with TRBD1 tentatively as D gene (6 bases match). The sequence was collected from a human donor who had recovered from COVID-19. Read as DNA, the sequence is TGTGCCAGCAGTCAAGGGGGGCTTTTGGATTTTCAGCCCCAGCATTTT. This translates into CASSQGGLLDFQPQHF.